These T cell receptor beta chains were read from a single sample in a study of T cell responses to AZD1222 COVID-19 vaccine. The method was immunoSEQ multiplex PCR; TCRdb's version includes in-frame clones alone and lacks a portion of them. Of 100,000 to 120,000 clones listed, roughly 90% are singletons. The sequenced sample was peripheral blood, obtained on day 0 of AZD1222 vaccination. These receptors were obtained from an adult in good health. Each CDR3 is given with its conserved first and last residue. Fields, in order: J gene, D gene, V gene, clone size, CDR3 DNA, CDR3 protein. A D gene is named only where the DNA matches it firmly. Clone size, where shown, is once, few, many, or a class for clones that have expanded.

j_gene: TRBJ2-1
d_gene: .
v_gene: TRBV5-1
abundance: .
CDR3nt: TGCGCCAGCAGCTGGAAAGACAGGGAGGTCTCGCCTTACAATGAGCAGTTCTTC
CDR3aa: CASSWKDREVSPYNEQFF

j_gene: TRBJ2-1
d_gene: TRBD1
v_gene: TRBV5-1
abundance: .
CDR3nt: TGCGCCAGCAGCCCGGGGACAGGGGGCTTGAGTAATGAGCAGTTCTTC
CDR3aa: CASSPGTGGLSNEQFF

j_gene: TRBJ1-1
d_gene: .
v_gene: TRBV5-6
abundance: .
CDR3nt: TGTGCCAGCAGCGCCCGGTCGGTAGAAGCTTTCTTT
CDR3aa: CASSARSVEAFF

j_gene: TRBJ2-1
d_gene: .
v_gene: TRBV15
abundance: .
CDR3nt: TGTGCCACCAGCCATACCCTGGGTGAGCAGTTCTTC
CDR3aa: CATSHTLGEQFF

j_gene: TRBJ1-1
d_gene: TRBD1
v_gene: TRBV10-3
abundance: .
CDR3nt: TGTGCCATCAGTGAGTCGGGACAGGGAAGGCTCGAAGCTTTCTTT
CDR3aa: CAISESGQGRLEAFF

j_gene: TRBJ1-3
d_gene: TRBD1
v_gene: TRBV19
abundance: .
CDR3nt: TGTGCCAGTAGTATAGATCAGGAGGGGGCGGCTGGAAACACCATATATTTT
CDR3aa: CASSIDQEGAAGNTIYF

j_gene: TRBJ1-5
d_gene: TRBD1
v_gene: TRBV28
abundance: .
CDR3nt: TGTGCCAGCAGTTTGCAGGGGGTTCAGCCCCAGCATTTT
CDR3aa: CASSLQGVQPQHF

j_gene: TRBJ2-1
d_gene: .
v_gene: TRBV13
abundance: .
CDR3nt: TGTGCCAGCAGCCTATCCCCCGGTCCTCCCCTCGTCTTC
CDR3aa: CASSLSPGPPLVF

j_gene: TRBJ2-6
d_gene: .
v_gene: TRBV7-2
abundance: .
CDR3nt: TGTGCCAGCAGCCCGGCCAGGTGGGCCAACGTCCTGACTTTC
CDR3aa: CASSPARWANVLTF

j_gene: TRBJ1-5
d_gene: .
v_gene: TRBV18
abundance: .
CDR3nt: TGTGCCAGCTCCCTCTTCCGAGATGGACAGCCCCAGCATTTT
CDR3aa: CASSLFRDGQPQHF

j_gene: TRBJ2-2
d_gene: .
v_gene: TRBV5-5
abundance: .
CDR3nt: TGTGCCAGCAGCTTGGGAGTGGACACCGGGGAGCTGTTTTTT
CDR3aa: CASSLGVDTGELFF

j_gene: TRBJ2-7
d_gene: TRBD2
v_gene: TRBV6-5
abundance: once
CDR3nt: TGTGCCAGCACCCGGGGGTCTAGCGGAACCTACGAGCAGTACTTC
CDR3aa: CASTRGSSGTYEQYF

j_gene: TRBJ1-1
d_gene: .
v_gene: TRBV15
abundance: .
CDR3nt: TGTGCCACCAGCAGGACCCGGGGACGGCAAGCTTTCTTT
CDR3aa: CATSRTRGRQAFF

j_gene: TRBJ1-6
d_gene: .
v_gene: TRBV7-2
abundance: .
CDR3nt: TGTGCCAGCAGCTTAAGAATGGGGTCCGTCTCTCACTTT
CDR3aa: CASSLRMGSVSHF

j_gene: TRBJ2-6
d_gene: .
v_gene: TRBV2
abundance: .
CDR3nt: TGTGCCAGCACTGGACAGCTAGGGGCCAACGTCCTGACTTTC
CDR3aa: CASTGQLGANVLTF

j_gene: TRBJ1-3
d_gene: TRBD1
v_gene: TRBV5-1
abundance: .
CDR3nt: TGCGCCAGCAGCTTGTCCCCCCCGACAGGGAACATATATTTT
CDR3aa: CASSLSPPTGNIYF

j_gene: TRBJ1-5
d_gene: .
v_gene: TRBV21-1
abundance: .
CDR3nt: TGTGCCAGCAGCAAGGGACAGGGCAATCAGCCCCAGCATTTT
CDR3aa: CASSKGQGNQPQHF

j_gene: TRBJ1-5
d_gene: .
v_gene: TRBV5-1
abundance: .
CDR3nt: TGCGCCAGCAGCTGGGGCGCGGGAGATCAGCCCCAGCATTTT
CDR3aa: CASSWGAGDQPQHF

j_gene: TRBJ2-7
d_gene: .
v_gene: TRBV29-1
abundance: .
CDR3nt: TGCAGCGCAGGGGCAGGGTCCTACGAGCAGTACTTC
CDR3aa: CSAGAGSYEQYF

j_gene: TRBJ2-5
d_gene: .
v_gene: TRBV4-1
abundance: .
CDR3nt: TGCGCCAGCAGCCAAGGGGGTAGGGAGACCCAGTACTTC
CDR3aa: CASSQGGRETQYF

j_gene: TRBJ1-4
d_gene: .
v_gene: TRBV7-9
abundance: once
CDR3nt: TGTGCCAGCAGCTTGCATGCAACTAATGAAAAACTGTTTTTT
CDR3aa: CASSLHATNEKLFF

j_gene: TRBJ2-1
d_gene: TRBD1
v_gene: TRBV10-1
abundance: .
CDR3nt: TGCGCCAGCAGTGAGTCGAGATCAGGGGGCTCCTACAATGAGCAGTTCTTC
CDR3aa: CASSESRSGGSYNEQFF

j_gene: TRBJ1-5
d_gene: TRBD1
v_gene: TRBV19
abundance: .
CDR3nt: TGTGCCAGTAGTGGGGCGACAGGGCGAAATCAGCCCCAGCATTTT
CDR3aa: CASSGATGRNQPQHF

j_gene: TRBJ2-4
d_gene: TRBD1
v_gene: TRBV7-2
abundance: .
CDR3nt: TGTGCCAGCAGCTTAGTATCCGGGACAGGGGCCAAAAACATTCAGTACTTC
CDR3aa: CASSLVSGTGAKNIQYF

j_gene: TRBJ1-5
d_gene: .
v_gene: TRBV19
abundance: .
CDR3nt: TGTGCCAGTAACCTGAGGCAGGGCATATATCAGCCCCAGCATTTT
CDR3aa: CASNLRQGIYQPQHF

j_gene: TRBJ2-7
d_gene: .
v_gene: TRBV28
abundance: few
CDR3nt: TGTGCCAGCAGAGACGGGGGAACCTCCTACGAGCAGTACTTC
CDR3aa: CASRDGGTSYEQYF

j_gene: TRBJ1-5
d_gene: .
v_gene: TRBV7-8
abundance: .
CDR3nt: TGTGCCAGCAGCGCCCTTGCAGGGAACAATCAGCCCCAGCATTTT
CDR3aa: CASSALAGNNQPQHF

j_gene: TRBJ2-1
d_gene: .
v_gene: TRBV7-3
abundance: .
CDR3nt: TGTGCCAGCAGCCCAGCTTACGCGCAGGGAGTTACCAATGAGCAGTTCTTC
CDR3aa: CASSPAYAQGVTNEQFF

j_gene: TRBJ1-1
d_gene: .
v_gene: TRBV6-2/TRBV6-3
abundance: .
CDR3nt: TGTGCCAGCAGCCACATGGACAGAATGAACACTGAAGCTTTCTTT
CDR3aa: CASSHMDRMNTEAFF

j_gene: TRBJ1-6
d_gene: .
v_gene: TRBV28
abundance: once
CDR3nt: TGTGCCAGCACCCGGACAGTTAATTCACCCCTCCACTTT
CDR3aa: CASTRTVNSPLHF

j_gene: TRBJ1-5
d_gene: .
v_gene: TRBV6-1
abundance: .
CDR3nt: TGTGCCAGCAGTGAACACAGGGTTTTGGGAGAGCCCCAGCATTTT
CDR3aa: CASSEHRVLGEPQHF

j_gene: TRBJ2-5
d_gene: .
v_gene: TRBV5-1
abundance: .
CDR3nt: TGCGCCAGCAGCCTAGGGGCGGTTCAAGAGACCCAGTACTTC
CDR3aa: CASSLGAVQETQYF

j_gene: TRBJ2-7
d_gene: TRBD2
v_gene: TRBV27
abundance: .
CDR3nt: TGTGCCAGCAGTTTATTCCCTAGCGGGAGGGCTGACGTGCTCGAGCAGTACTTC
CDR3aa: CASSLFPSGRADVLEQYF

j_gene: TRBJ2-2
d_gene: TRBD2
v_gene: TRBV2
abundance: .
CDR3nt: TGTGCCAGCAGTCTAGCGGGGGGTACCAACACCGGGGAGCTGTTTTTT
CDR3aa: CASSLAGGTNTGELFF

j_gene: TRBJ2-7
d_gene: TRBD1
v_gene: TRBV27
abundance: .
CDR3nt: TGTGCCAGCAGACCGGGACAGGTTTACGAGCAGTACTTC
CDR3aa: CASRPGQVYEQYF

j_gene: TRBJ2-1
d_gene: .
v_gene: TRBV4-2
abundance: .
CDR3nt: TGTGCCAGCAGCCAAGACCCCCAGGGGGAGCAGTTCTTC
CDR3aa: CASSQDPQGEQFF

j_gene: TRBJ1-2
d_gene: .
v_gene: TRBV12-3/TRBV12-4
abundance: .
CDR3nt: TGTGCCAGCAGCCCCGGGGCGCTCTATGGCTACACCTTC
CDR3aa: CASSPGALYGYTF

j_gene: TRBJ2-1
d_gene: TRBD2
v_gene: TRBV4-3
abundance: .
CDR3nt: TGCGCCAGCAGCCCGTCTCCTAGCGGGAAAAATGAGCAGTTCTTC
CDR3aa: CASSPSPSGKNEQFF

j_gene: TRBJ2-2
d_gene: TRBD1
v_gene: TRBV4-1
abundance: .
CDR3nt: TGCGCCAGCAGCCAAGGACAGGGCCTAAACACCGGGGAGCTGTTTTTT
CDR3aa: CASSQGQGLNTGELFF

j_gene: TRBJ2-1
d_gene: .
v_gene: TRBV28
abundance: .
CDR3nt: TGTGCCAGCAGTTTTTGGTCAGTAGGCAATGAGCAGTTCTTC
CDR3aa: CASSFWSVGNEQFF

j_gene: TRBJ2-4
d_gene: TRBD1
v_gene: TRBV11-1
abundance: .
CDR3nt: TGTGCCAGCAGCTCGGACAGGGCTGACATTCAGTACTTC
CDR3aa: CASSSDRADIQYF

j_gene: TRBJ1-2
d_gene: .
v_gene: TRBV4-2
abundance: few
CDR3nt: TGTGCCAGCAGCCAGGCAACCGGGAGGTCAGGCGGCTACACCTTC
CDR3aa: CASSQATGRSGGYTF

j_gene: TRBJ2-2
d_gene: .
v_gene: TRBV2
abundance: once
CDR3nt: TGTGCCAGCAGTGATTTGTGGGGAAACACCGGGGAGCTGTTTTTT
CDR3aa: CASSDLWGNTGELFF

j_gene: TRBJ2-1
d_gene: TRBD1
v_gene: TRBV20-1
abundance: once
CDR3nt: TGCAGTGCTAGTCGGACAGGGGGCTACAATGAGCAGTTCTTC
CDR3aa: CSASRTGGYNEQFF

j_gene: TRBJ2-5
d_gene: .
v_gene: TRBV28
abundance: .
CDR3nt: TGTGCCACCAACTCAGAGACCCAGTACTTC
CDR3aa: CATNSETQYF

j_gene: TRBJ2-1
d_gene: .
v_gene: TRBV1
abundance: .
CDR3nt: TGCACCAGCCCCGGGACAGGGACAAATGAGCAGTTCTTC
CDR3aa: CTSPGTGTNEQFF

j_gene: TRBJ2-7
d_gene: TRBD1
v_gene: TRBV20-1
abundance: .
CDR3nt: TGCAGTGCTAGTAGGGGACAGGGAATCTTC
CDR3aa: CSASRGQGIF

j_gene: TRBJ2-7
d_gene: TRBD2
v_gene: TRBV6-6
abundance: .
CDR3nt: TGTGCCAGCAGTCTGACTAGCGGGGCCTACGAGCAGTACTTC
CDR3aa: CASSLTSGAYEQYF

j_gene: TRBJ2-5
d_gene: TRBD1
v_gene: TRBV2
abundance: .
CDR3nt: TGTGCCAGCAGACCGACAGGGGGAGAGACCCAGTACTTC
CDR3aa: CASRPTGGETQYF

j_gene: TRBJ1-6
d_gene: .
v_gene: TRBV1
abundance: .
CDR3nt: TGCACCAGCAGCCAGGTAACGGGCCGTCCGGAGTCACCCCTCCACTTT
CDR3aa: CTSSQVTGRPESPLHF

j_gene: TRBJ2-7
d_gene: .
v_gene: TRBV5-1
abundance: .
CDR3nt: TGCGCCAGCAGCCCATTTCCCACAGGGATGGGAGGGTCCTACGAGCAGTACTTC
CDR3aa: CASSPFPTGMGGSYEQYF

j_gene: TRBJ2-2
d_gene: .
v_gene: TRBV6-5
abundance: .
CDR3nt: TGTGCCAGCAGTTACTCGGGGGGTCGCGGCACCGGGGAGCTGTTTTTT
CDR3aa: CASSYSGGRGTGELFF

j_gene: TRBJ1-6
d_gene: TRBD1
v_gene: TRBV5-8
abundance: .
CDR3nt: TGTGCCAGCAGCTCCTCGGACAGGGGAAATTCACCCCTCCACTTT
CDR3aa: CASSSSDRGNSPLHF

j_gene: TRBJ2-1
d_gene: .
v_gene: TRBV28
abundance: .
CDR3nt: TGTGCCAGCAGTTTATCGGCCAGCGGGCGGGGAAATGAGCAGTTCTTC
CDR3aa: CASSLSASGRGNEQFF

j_gene: TRBJ2-7
d_gene: .
v_gene: TRBV5-1
abundance: .
CDR3nt: TGCGCCAGCAGCCACACGGGGGACGAATACTACGAGCAGTACTTC
CDR3aa: CASSHTGDEYYEQYF

j_gene: TRBJ2-2
d_gene: TRBD1
v_gene: TRBV6-5
abundance: .
CDR3nt: TGTGCCAGCAGTTCCCCAGGGGGCCCGAACACCGGGGAGCTGTTTTTT
CDR3aa: CASSSPGGPNTGELFF

j_gene: TRBJ2-7
d_gene: .
v_gene: TRBV5-1
abundance: once
CDR3nt: TGCGCCAGCAGCTTTTCAGGGGACGAGCAGTACTTC
CDR3aa: CASSFSGDEQYF

j_gene: TRBJ2-7
d_gene: TRBD1
v_gene: TRBV13
abundance: .
CDR3nt: TGTGCCAGCAGCACGACAGGGTGGGAGCAGTACTTC
CDR3aa: CASSTTGWEQYF

j_gene: TRBJ2-2
d_gene: TRBD1
v_gene: TRBV10-3
abundance: .
CDR3nt: TGTGCCATCAGCGACACTGGGACAGGGGCGAGCGGGGAGCTGTTTTTT
CDR3aa: CAISDTGTGASGELFF